This T cell receptor beta chain was documented in a study of blood T cell repertoires in COVID-19. Study overall: Acute-phase and convalescent COVID-19 samples originated in the United States, Italy and Spain. PBMCs, B-cell-depleted T cells, or T cells were the source of the cDNA or gDNA that made up the material.

Germline CDR1 reads SGHDN; CDR2 reads FVKESK. The CDR3 sequence is 17 residues long. V lost 4 bases, J lost 2 bases, and 18 bases lay in between. Original processing notes: Estimation of nucleated cell counts was performed using reference gene primer amplification. Method: immunoSEQ multiplex PCR; TCRdb's copy keeps in-frame clones and lacks some. That table gives V, J and clone size, and the DNA gave D and trimming. Counted here are 85,000 to 100,000 clones, 60% to 85% occurring once; the ten biggest clones make up about 8.7%. The sequencing input was peripheral blood. This TCR was recovered from a man over 45 who had recovered from COVID-19. The J gene is TRBJ1-5, the V gene TRBV14; perhaps TRBD1 as D (5 bases). The CDR3 region is CASSPNLEGPGNQPQHF. In nucleotides, the CDR3 is TGTGCCAGCAGCCCTAACTTGGAGGGGCCGGGCAATCAGCCCCAGCATTTT.